One sample yielded the 25 T cell receptor beta chains listed below, sequenced in a study of lymphopenia after photon versus proton radiotherapy (dated by TCRdb to the late 2010s). The receptor library was made with the immunoSEQ multiplex PCR assay. This immuneACCESS table, as held by TCRdb, lists in-frame sequences with V and J called but not all clones. Of the missing ones, under half trace to an unresolved V gene in checked studies; the others have no known cause. Counted in this sample were more than 35,000 clones; 85% to 90% of them appeared once. The ten largest make up under 3.5% of the sample. The input for sequencing was peripheral blood, taken from a patient treated with photon-based radiotherapy. The receptor set was obtained from a man over 45 with gastric cancer.

This clone was recorded a few times. J is TRBJ1-2 and V is TRBV30; 7 positions match TRBD1. CDR1 GTSNPN and CDR2 SVGIG come from the germline V gene (reference sequence). The V gene end was trimmed by 0 bases and the J gene end by 12 bases; junction bases not matched to a gene: 7. The CDR3 has 12 amino acids. The CDR3 reads CAWSVQKGANTF. The CDR3 coding sequence is TGTGCCTGGAGTGTACAGAAGGGGGCGAACACCTTC.

The chain recombines TRBV5-4 with TRBJ2-7; the match to TRBD2 covers 12 bases. This CDR3 comprises 14 residues. V shed 5 bases and J 5 bases; nucleotides not matched to a gene: 5. Germline CDR1 is SGHNT and CDR2 is YYREEE (reference sequence). The chain's CDR3 is CASRKTSGRDEQYF. The CDR3, as DNA: TGTGCCAGCAGGAAGACTAGCGGGAGAGACGAGCAGTACTTC.

The V call is TRBV28, the J call TRBJ2-6; no firm D call. With 4 bases removed from V and 0 bases from J, the gap between germline ends came to 4 bases. The germline CDR1 and CDR2 sequences are MDHEN and SYDVKM. The CDR3 is 14 residues long. CDR3 sequence reads: CASSSRSGANVLTF. CDR3 nucleotides: TGTGCCAGCAGTTCACGCTCTGGGGCCAACGTCCTGACTTTC.

A few counts support this clone. The chain links TRBV30 to TRBJ1-2, with 9 nucleotides matching TRBD1. Germline trimming cut 7 bases from V and 4 bases from J; bases unmatched to any gene: 1. The CDR3 is 11 amino acids. In germline, CDR1 is GTSNPN, CDR2 SVGIG (reference sequence). Here the CDR3 DNA reads TGTGCCTTGACAGGGGGCTATGGCTACACCTTC. Translation gives CALTGGYGYTF.

V and J are TRBV6-4 and TRBJ2-7; 7 nucleotides line up with TRBD2. Unmatched junction bases numbered 8, after V lost 4 bases and J lost 2 bases. The CDR3 length is 15 residues. CDR1 and CDR2 from the germline V gene are MRHNA and SNTAGT. CDR3 protein: CASSVEAGETYEQYF. CDR3 nucleotide sequence: TGTGCCAGCAGTGTAGAGGCGGGGGAGACCTACGAGCAGTACTTC.

This chain links TRBV5-1 with TRBJ2-1; no clear D gene. CDR3 length: 15 residues. The germline CDR1 and CDR2 sequences are SGHRS and YFSETQ. V was trimmed by 0 bases and J by 6 bases, leaving 13 bases between them. CDR3 protein: CASSLAESAPNEQFF. The CDR3 DNA reads TGCGCCAGCAGCTTGGCCGAGAGTGCCCCCAATGAGCAGTTCTTC.

The chain combines TRBV27 with TRBJ2-1, with TRBD1 matching 8 bases. Trimming at V came to 5 bases and at J to 5 bases, leaving 5 bases not matched to a gene. The CDR3 has 14 amino acids. In germline, CDR1 is MNHEY, CDR2 SMNVEV (reference sequence). The CDR3 reads CASSPGTGNNEQFF. CDR3 nucleotides: TGTGCCAGCAGTCCTGGGACAGGCAACAATGAGCAGTTCTTC.

This sequence joins TRBV11-2 and TRBJ2-7, with 8 positions matching TRBD2. The CDR3 contains 15 residues. CDR1 is SGHAT and CDR2 is FQNNGV in the germline V gene. Losses at the gene ends were 3 bases for V and 6 bases for J; bases not matched to a gene: 10. This CDR3 is CASSFDPSGGREQYF. The CDR3 nucleotides are TGTGCCAGCAGCTTCGATCCATCGGGGGGGCGCGAGCAGTACTTC.

The chain is built from TRBV18 and TRBJ1-2; the D gene is possibly TRBD1 (6 bases). Trimming removed 6 bases at V and 4 bases at J, with 18 bases between. The CDR3 spans 15 residues. Germline loops: CDR1 KGHSH, CDR2 LQKENI. CDR3 in DNA: TGTGCCAGCTCCTGGGACACAGGCTTAATCTATGGCTACACCTTC. Translated: CASSWDTGLIYGYTF.

The V gene is TRBV2, the J gene TRBJ2-5; D might be TRBD1 or TRBD2, each matching 7 bases. Germline V gives CDR1 SNHLY, CDR2 FYNNEI. Trimming removed 10 bases from V and 5 bases from J, with 14 bases in between. This CDR3 has 12 residues. CDR3 coding DNA: TGTGCCACCCAGGGGGGGGGCGAGACCCAGTACTTC. This gives the protein CATQGGGETQYF. The full variable domain, rest sourced from reference TRBV2 and TRBJ2-5, is EPEVTQTPSHQVTQMGQEVILRCVPISNHLYFYWYRQILGQKVEFLVSFYNNEISEKSEIFDDQFSVERPDGSNFTLKIRSTKLEDSAMYFCATQGGGETQYFGPGTRLLVL.

This clone is a singleton in its sample. V is TRBV7-9 and J is TRBJ2-7; 9 bases are shared with TRBD1. V shed 4 bases and J 6 bases; nucleotides not matched to a gene: 13. CDR1 is SEHNR and CDR2 is FQNEAQ in the germline V gene (reference sequence). This CDR3 region has 16 residues. CDR3 DNA: TGTGCCAGCAGCTCACGATCAGGACAGGGGCTAAGCGAGCAGTACTTC. Amino acids: CASSSRSGQGLSEQYF. Full variable domain (remainder filled in from reference TRBV7-9 and TRBJ2-7): DTGVSQNPRHKITKRGQNVTFRCDPISEHNRLYWYRQTLGQGPEFLTYFQNEAQLEKSRLLSDRFSAERPKGSFSTLEIQRTEQGDSAMYLCASSSRSGQGLSEQYFGPGTRLTVT.

This clone has just a few counts. The gene calls are TRBV30 and TRBJ2-7; D is undetermined. Deletions cut 1 base from V and 4 bases from J, with 8 bases between. The germline CDR1 and CDR2 sequences are GTSNPN and SVGIG (reference sequence). The CDR3 has 12 amino acids. CDR3 nucleotide sequence: TGTGCCTGGAGTGCGAACATGTACGAGCAGTACTTC. This codes for CAWSANMYEQYF.

As regards this clone: One junction end does not reproduce the germline sequence, and a read error may be involved. The sample holds other DNA sequences that translate to the same CDR3. CDR3 DNA: TGTGCCAGCAGTTACTCTTCAGGGGTAACTAACTATGGCTACACCTTT. Translating gives CASSYSSGVTNYGYTF. The J gene is TRBJ1-2, the V gene TRBV6-6; D possibly corresponds to TRBD1 (6 bases). Per the germline V gene, CDR1 is MNHNY and CDR2 is SVGAGI (reference sequence). The CDR3 loop spans 16 amino acids.

The chain employs TRBV2 and TRBJ2-1, with 13 bases that match TRBD2. The V gene's germline CDR1 is SNHLY and CDR2 FYNNEI. The V segment lost 6 bases and the J segment 6 bases; nucleotides outside the gene matches: 5. The CDR3 loop spans 15 amino acids. The chain's CDR3 is CASSLTSGRANEQFF. CDR3 nucleotide sequence: TGTGCCAGCAGCCTTACTAGCGGGAGGGCCAATGAGCAGTTCTTC.

The chain combines TRBV5-5 with TRBJ2-7; no definite D call. CDR3 length: 13 residues. Trimming left V 0 bases short and J 4 bases short, with 8 bases between. The germline gives CDR1 SGHKS, CDR2 YYEKEE (reference sequence). The CDR3 spells CASSLEYTYEQYF. The CDR3, as DNA: TGTGCCAGCAGCTTGGAATATACGTACGAGCAGTACTTC.

The chain employs TRBV27 and TRBJ1-2; TRBD1 agrees at 10 bases. With 4 bases clipped from V and 2 bases from J, the junction kept 4 bases outside the gene matches. The length of the CDR3 is 15 residues. In germline, CDR1 is MNHEY, CDR2 SMNVEV (reference sequence). CDR3 DNA: TGTGCCAGCAGTTATGGACAGGGGGTGAACTATGGCTACACCTTC. Its protein is CASSYGQGVNYGYTF.

The J gene is TRBJ1-1, the V gene TRBV28; 10 bases agree with TRBD1. CDR1 and CDR2 (germline): MDHEN, SYDVKM. V lost 6 bases and J lost 0; bases outside the gene matches: 10. The CDR3 contains 17 residues. The CDR3 DNA sequence: TGTGCCAGCAGAGACCGGGACAGGGGTTATATGAACACTGAAGCTTTCTTT. Amino acid sequence: CASRDRDRGYMNTEAFF.

V usage is TRBV6-1 and J usage is TRBJ1-1, with D uncertain. Germline V gives CDR1 MNHNS, CDR2 SASEGT. The germline V and J ends were trimmed by 4 bases and 6 bases, with 18 bases remaining between them. The CDR3 extends over 15 amino acids. The CDR3 DNA sequence: TGTGCCAGCAGTGTGCCGGGAACTGAGTCTGCTGAAGCTTTCTTT. Translated: CASSVPGTESAEAFF.

This rearrangement joins TRBV10-2 to TRBJ2-2; perhaps TRBD1 as D (5 bases). This CDR3 has 13 residues. CDR1 and CDR2 from the germline V gene are WSHSY and SAAADI. V lost 11 bases, J lost 3 bases, and 13 bases lay in between. The CDR3 loop is CACQGYHTGELFF. In DNA, the CDR3 is TGCGCCTGCCAGGGTTACCACACCGGGGAGCTGTTTTTT.

V usage is TRBV6-1 and J usage is TRBJ1-5; D possibly corresponds to TRBD1 (6 bases). V was trimmed by 8 bases and J by 5 bases, leaving 16 bases between them. From germline, CDR1 is MNHNS and CDR2 SASEGT. This CDR3 is built from 14 residues. The CDR3: CASRTATIYQPQHF. CDR3 coding DNA: TGTGCCAGCCGGACAGCAACGATATATCAGCCCCAGCATTTT.

This chain joins TRBV6-5 and TRBJ2-5; 9 nucleotides line up with TRBD2. The V gene's germline CDR1 is MNHEY and CDR2 SVGAGI. The CDR3 has 15 residues. J lost 2 bases, V lost 4 bases, and 5 bases had no gene match. In DNA, the CDR3 is TGTGCCAGCAGTTGCGGGACTAGCAGACAAGAGACCCAGTACTTC. Encoded protein: CASSCGTSRQETQYF.

The genes are TRBV30 and TRBJ2-6, with 10 bases lining up with TRBD1. Germline V gene data show CDR1 as GTSNPN and CDR2 as SVGIG (reference sequence). CDR3 length: 21 residues. The trim removed 0 bases at V and 0 bases at J, leaving 14 bases unmatched. CDR3 sequence (DNA): TGTGCCTGGAGTGTAAGCCGCCTTAGGACAGGGGGATCCTCTGGGGCCAACGTCCTGACTTTC. This translates into CAWSVSRLRTGGSSGANVLTF.

The chain links TRBV7-2 to TRBJ1-2; 7 nucleotides agree with TRBD1. The CDR3 is 15 residues long. Germline loops: CDR1 SGHTA, CDR2 FQGNSA. Trimming took 5 bases from V and 8 from J; bases not matched to a gene: 14. The CDR3 coding sequence is TGTGCCAGCAGCGGACACACAGGGGTTTCGGAAGGCTACACCTTC. This gives the protein CASSGHTGVSEGYTF.

The chain links TRBV5-6 to TRBJ2-7; 13 bases agree with TRBD2. Germline V gene lookup returns CDR1 SGHDT and CDR2 YYEEEE. Trimming removed 4 bases from V and 2 bases from J; junction bases left unmatched: 9. The CDR3 sequence is 17 residues long. The CDR3 loop is CASSHGLAGVSAYEQYF. Here the CDR3 DNA reads TGTGCCAGCAGCCACGGACTAGCGGGAGTATCGGCCTACGAGCAGTACTTC. Drawing the rest from reference TRBV5-6 and TRBJ2-7, the complete variable domain is DAGVTQSPTHLIKTRGQQVTLRCSPKSGHDTVSWYQQALGQGPQFIFQYYEEEERQRGNFPDRFSGHQFPNYSSELNVNALLLGDSALYLCASSHGLAGVSAYEQYFGPGTRLTVT.

The J gene is TRBJ1-3, the V gene TRBV10-3; D not certain. V was clipped by 8 bases and J by 4 bases, with 3 bases between them. The CDR3 totals 10 residues. The V gene's germline CDR1 is ENHRY and CDR2 SYGVKD. The CDR3 reads CAIGGNTIYF. CDR3 nucleotides: TGTGCCATCGGGGGAAACACCATATATTTT.